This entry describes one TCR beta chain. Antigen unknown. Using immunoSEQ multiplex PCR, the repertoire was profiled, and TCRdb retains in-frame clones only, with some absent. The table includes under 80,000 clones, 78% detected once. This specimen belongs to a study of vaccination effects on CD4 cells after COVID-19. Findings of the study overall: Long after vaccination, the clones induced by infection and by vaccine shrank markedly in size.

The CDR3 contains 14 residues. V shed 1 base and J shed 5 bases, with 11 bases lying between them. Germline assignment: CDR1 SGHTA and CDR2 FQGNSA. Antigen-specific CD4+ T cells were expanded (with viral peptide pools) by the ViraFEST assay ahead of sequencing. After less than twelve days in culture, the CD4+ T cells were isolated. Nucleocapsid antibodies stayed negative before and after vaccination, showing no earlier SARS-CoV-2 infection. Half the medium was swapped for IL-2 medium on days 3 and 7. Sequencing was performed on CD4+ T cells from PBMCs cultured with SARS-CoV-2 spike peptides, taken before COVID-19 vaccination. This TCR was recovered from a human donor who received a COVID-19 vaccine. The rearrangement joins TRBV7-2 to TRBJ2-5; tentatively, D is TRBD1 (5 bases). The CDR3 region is CASSLDWGRETQYF. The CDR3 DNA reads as TGTGCCAGCAGCTTAGATTGGGGCCGGGAGACCCAGTACTTC. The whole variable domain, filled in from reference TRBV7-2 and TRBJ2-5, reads GAGVSQSPSNKVTEKGKDVELRCDPISGHTALYWYRQSLGQGLEFLIYFQGNSAPDKSGLPSDRFSAERTGGSVSTLTIQRTQQEDSAVYLCASSLDWGRETQYFGPGTRLLVL.